This TCR beta chain was sequenced in a study of radiation and T cells in renal cell carcinoma. Treatment denoted: treatment-naive control, cytoreductive nephrectomy. Germline assignment: CDR1 KGHSY and CDR2 FQNENV. The length of the CDR3 is 12 residues. V lost 2 bases and J 9 bases, leaving 7 bases between the germline ends. This clone appeared a few times. The method was immunoSEQ multiplex PCR; TCRdb's version includes in-frame clones alone and lacks a portion of them. The sample contains 18,000 or so clones, about 60% of which appear only once. This specimen consisted of tumor tissue, obtained from a patient whose treatment was nephrectomy without radiotherapy. The source is a man aged 45 to 65 with renal cell carcinoma. The chain combines TRBV16 with TRBJ2-2, with no clear D. The CDR3 coding sequence is TGTGCCAGCAGCCAAACGGGCCGGGAGCTGTTTTTT. Its translation: CASSQTGRELFF.